This T cell receptor (beta chain) originates from a study of regulatory T cells in long-lasting Graves disease. Arm-PCR of CDR3 regions and iRepertoire HTBI primers were used to build TCR beta libraries. TCRdb redid the calling of the multiplex PCR reads with MiXCR, one entry per CDR3 protein. The sample has 350,000 to 450,000 distinct CDR3 sequences, less than 25% seen once. Germline CDR1 SGHDT, CDR2 YYEEEE. The trim removed 3 bases at V and 3 bases at J, leaving 4 bases unmatched. The CDR3 is 14 amino acids. This sample's time point: persistent/refractory GD, antithyroid drugs over 5 years with positive TRAb. PBMCs provided the RNA from which the TCR library was made. General study results and limits: More public clonotypes were shared by persistent patients (around 2,600) than by new patients (about 970).

This clonotype was counted a few times. Its antigen is not identified. The rearrangement uses TRBV5-6 and TRBJ2-7; 9 nucleotides match TRBD2. The source of this sequence is a female donor with Graves disease. The sample in question was peripheral blood mononuclear cells (PBMCs), obtained when the disease was refractory, from a patient treated with antithyroid drugs. CDR3 sequence reads: CASSWTTSGYEQYF. The CDR3 DNA reads TGTGCCAGCAGCTGGACGACTAGCGGCTACGAGCAGTACTTC.